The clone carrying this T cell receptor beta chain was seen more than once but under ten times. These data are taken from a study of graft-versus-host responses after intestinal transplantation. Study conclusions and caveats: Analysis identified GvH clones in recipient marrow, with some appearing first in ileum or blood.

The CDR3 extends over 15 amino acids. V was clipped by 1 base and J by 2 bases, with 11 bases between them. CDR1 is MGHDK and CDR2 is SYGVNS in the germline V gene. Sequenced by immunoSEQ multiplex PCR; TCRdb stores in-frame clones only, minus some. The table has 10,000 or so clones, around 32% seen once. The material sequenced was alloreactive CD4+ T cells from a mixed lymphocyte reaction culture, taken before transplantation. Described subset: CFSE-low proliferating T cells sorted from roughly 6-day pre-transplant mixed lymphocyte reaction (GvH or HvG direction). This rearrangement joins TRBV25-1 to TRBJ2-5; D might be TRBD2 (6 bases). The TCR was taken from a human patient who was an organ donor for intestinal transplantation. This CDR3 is CASSEFRGDQETQYF. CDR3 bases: TGTGCCAGCAGTGAATTTCGCGGGGATCAAGAGACCCAGTACTTC.